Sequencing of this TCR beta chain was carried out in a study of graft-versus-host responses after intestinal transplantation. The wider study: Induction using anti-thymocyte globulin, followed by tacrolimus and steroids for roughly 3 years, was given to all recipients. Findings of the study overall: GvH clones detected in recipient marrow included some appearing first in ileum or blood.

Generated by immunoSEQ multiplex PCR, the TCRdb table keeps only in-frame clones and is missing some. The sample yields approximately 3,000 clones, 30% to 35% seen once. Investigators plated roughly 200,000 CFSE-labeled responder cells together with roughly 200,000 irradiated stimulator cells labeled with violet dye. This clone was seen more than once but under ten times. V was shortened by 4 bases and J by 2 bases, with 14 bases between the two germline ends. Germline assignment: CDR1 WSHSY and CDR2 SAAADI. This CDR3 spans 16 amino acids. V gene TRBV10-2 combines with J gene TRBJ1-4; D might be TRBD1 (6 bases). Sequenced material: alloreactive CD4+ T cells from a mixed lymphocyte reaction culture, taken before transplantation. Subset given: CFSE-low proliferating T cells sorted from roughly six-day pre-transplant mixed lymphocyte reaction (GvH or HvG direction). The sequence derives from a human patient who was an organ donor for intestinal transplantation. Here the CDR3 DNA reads TGCGCCAGCAGTGGACAGGAAACGGGGACTAATGAAAAACTGTTTTTT. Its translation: CASSGQETGTNEKLFF.